The rows below give T cell receptor beta chains drawn from one sample of a study of blood T cell repertoires in COVID-19. The repertoire was sequenced with immunoSEQ multiplex PCR; TCRdb's copy has only in-frame clones and lacks some. The sample holds roughly 320,000 clones; 65% to 90% are singletons and the top ten take less than 4.5%. Sample: PBMCs or T cells enriched from blood (not recorded which). The receptors were sampled from a man under 40 who had recovered from COVID-19. The CDR3 runs from the conserved cysteine through the conserved F or W.

length,J,V,CDR3
14,TRBJ1-5,TRBV10-1,CASKGGGSYQPQHF
13,TRBJ2-5,TRBV14,CASGRGNQETQYF
18,TRBJ1-1,TRBV7-9,CASSQNGTGGLQRTEAFF
15,TRBJ1-2,TRBV19,CASSMGQRGVGGYTF
13,TRBJ2-5,TRBV2,CASIGGGPETQYF
19,TRBJ1-6,TRBV28,CASSLKGDFLSSYNSPLHF
15,TRBJ2-7,TRBV6-5,CASSYRGGIPYEQYF
18,TRBJ1-6,TRBV9,CASSTPPPDRADNSPLHF
16,TRBJ2-4,TRBV5-1,CASSFTGTLAKNIQYF
16,TRBJ1-4,TRBV19,CACSHQGGVVNEKLFF
15,TRBJ1-2,TRBV5-1,CASSLGGTGNYGYTF
15,TRBJ2-1,TRBV20-1,CSASAVAGGRKAQFF
16,TRBJ2-1,TRBV3-1/TRBV3-2,CASSRAGTSDYNEQFF
14,TRBJ1-5,TRBV5-5,CASSLEHHNQPQHF
14,TRBJ2-7,TRBV18,CASSPGGIVNEQYF
13,TRBJ1-5,TRBV6-5,CASSYSGDQPQHF
15,TRBJ1-4,TRBV2,CASIMTGLFDEKLFF
16,TRBJ2-1,TRBV18,CASSRTSGSSYNEQFF
14,TRBJ1-6,TRBV5-4,CASSFMTGASPLHF
15,TRBJ1-2,TRBV6-5,CASSNKGTELYGYTF
15,TRBJ1-2,TRBV9,CASSVGREVGYGYTF
13,TRBJ1-6,TRBV6-5,CASSRDRDSPLHF
16,TRBJ2-1,TRBV5-1,CASRSPSGSAYNEQFF
13,TRBJ2-1,TRBV24-1,CATSDSRSSGQFF
16,TRBJ1-1,TRBV5-1,CASTLDGGGGSTEAFF
15,TRBJ2-1,TRBV10-1,CASSETGFPYNEQFF
15,TRBJ2-5,TRBV7-6,CASSLKLAAQETQYF
13,TRBJ1-5,TRBV2,CASRETGNQPQHF
14,TRBJ1-6,TRBV28,CASSLIERNSPLHF
15,TRBJ2-1,TRBV24-1,CATSDFDARGNEQFF
15,TRBJ2-1,TRBV13,CASSVPGLRYNEQFF
17,TRBJ2-2,TRBV11-3,CASRHRTSGSWSGELFF
15,TRBJ2-5,TRBV10-2,CASRGTSGGSGTQYF
14,TRBJ2-5,TRBV19,CASSIEGVGETQYF
15,TRBJ2-5,TRBV15,CATSRPGTGGETQYF